These T cell receptor beta chains were read from a single sample in a study of CD8+ T cells in alopecia areata. TCRdb keeps only in-frame clones here, not all; method: immunoSEQ multiplex PCR. The profile shows about 20,000 clones, around 66% of them singletons. The sample in question was skin, obtained at week 0. Receptors originate from a human donor with alopecia areata. The CDR3 runs from the conserved cysteine through the conserved F or W. Each record gives: J gene, D gene, clone size, V gene, CDR3 protein, CDR3 DNA. The D gene is left open where the match is weak. Clone size is shown for a subset of rows, as once, few, many or a class of expanded clone.

TRBJ2-7 - - TRBV4-1 CASSQDSNSYYEQYF TGCGCCAGCAGCCAAGATTCTAACAGCTACTACGAGCAGTACTTC
TRBJ2-3 TRBD2 - TRBV7-3 CASSLTAGGSTDTQYF TGTGCCAGCAGCTTAACAGCGGGGGGCAGCACAGATACGCAGTATTTT
TRBJ1-2 - - TRBV18 CASSPAGGDYGYTF TGTGCCAGCTCACCGGCCGGGGGGGACTATGGCTACACCTTC
TRBJ2-3 - - TRBV27 CASSLWGGTDTQYF TGTGCCAGCAGTTTGTGGGGGGGCACAGATACGCAGTATTTT
TRBJ2-1 TRBD2 - TRBV27 CASTRLAGGHNEQFF TGTGCCAGCACTCGACTAGCGGGGGGTCACAATGAGCAGTTCTTC
TRBJ2-7 - - TRBV18 CASSYTSGYEQYF TGTGCCAGCTCATACACGAGTGGCTACGAGCAGTACTTC
TRBJ2-7 - few TRBV10-2 CASRDSFYEQYF TGCGCCAGCAGGGACAGTTTCTACGAGCAGTACTTC
TRBJ2-2 - - TRBV6-1 CASRHTGELFF TGTGCCAGCAGACACACCGGGGAGCTGTTTTTT
TRBJ1-2 - - TRBV10-3 CAISESPDYYYGYTF TGTGCCATCAGTGAGTCGCCAGATTACTACTATGGCTACACCTTC
TRBJ1-5 TRBD1 few TRBV4-1 CASSQDPDRGGGQPQHF TGCGCCAGCAGCCAAGATCCAGACAGGGGGGGTGGTCAGCCCCAGCATTTT
TRBJ2-2 TRBD2 - TRBV7-7 CASSLGPGLPGTGELFF TGTGCTAGCAGCTTAGGACCGGGACTACCCGGGACCGGGGAGCTGTTTTTT
TRBJ2-5 TRBD1 few TRBV4-2 CASSQLDGTGEETQYF TGTGCCAGCAGCCAGCTGGACGGGACAGGAGAAGAGACCCAGTACTTC
TRBJ1-2 - - TRBV13 CASSFGRGAGNYGYTF TGTGCCAGCAGCTTCGGACGCGGGGCGGGTAACTATGGCTACACCTTC
TRBJ2-1 - - TRBV4-3 CASSQLGRGDEQFF TGCGCCAGCAGCCAACTAGGCAGGGGAGATGAGCAGTTCTTC
TRBJ2-7 - once TRBV5-1 CASKGEERAYF TGCGCCAGCAAGGGGGAAGAGAGGGCGTACTTC
TRBJ1-1 - few TRBV19 CASRQAGVGTEAFF TGTGCCAGTAGGCAAGCGGGGGTAGGCACTGAAGCTTTCTTT
TRBJ1-4 - few TRBV4-2 CASSQLRGGPATNEKLFF TGTGCCAGCAGCCAACTCCGGGGGGGGCCCGCAACTAATGAAAAACTGTTTTTT
TRBJ2-2 TRBD1 medium-sized TRBV2 CATKPPWGKGQGQNTGELFF TGTGCCACCAAACCACCCTGGGGAAAAGGACAGGGACAGAACACCGGGGAGCTGTTTTTT
TRBJ2-1 - - TRBV14 CASSHGQYNEQFF TGTGCCAGCAGCCACGGACAGTACAATGAGCAGTTCTTC
TRBJ2-1 TRBD1 - TRBV12-5 CASGLVVNRGAYNEQFF TGTGCTAGTGGTTTGGTAGTGAACAGGGGGGCTTATAATGAGCAGTTCTTC
TRBJ1-1 - - TRBV30 CAWSVQVGTEAFF TGTGCCTGGAGCGTTCAAGTCGGAACTGAAGCTTTCTTT
TRBJ2-5 TRBD1 - TRBV18 CASSPLGQRETQYF TGTGCCAGCTCACCCCTGGGACAGAGAGAGACCCAGTACTTC
TRBJ2-2 - few TRBV7-2 CASSLEPHGELFF TGTGCCAGCAGCTTAGAGCCGCACGGGGAGCTGTTTTTT
TRBJ2-7 - - TRBV11-2 CASSPLTYEQYF TGTGCCAGCAGCCCCTTGACCTACGAGCAGTACTTC
TRBJ1-1 - - TRBV10-2 CASSEVMRVLNTEAFF TGCGCCAGCAGTGAGGTTATGAGGGTCTTGAACACTGAAGCTTTCTTT
TRBJ1-1 - - TRBV9 CASSEGRTGAEAFF TGTGCCAGCAGCGAAGGCAGGACGGGCGCTGAAGCTTTCTTT
TRBJ1-4 - - TRBV4-1 CASSLVGVDEKLFF TGCGCCAGCAGCCTGGTGGGCGTAGATGAAAAACTGTTTTTT
TRBJ1-1 - few TRBV6-5 CASSYPFTEAFF TGTGCCAGCAGTTACCCATTCACTGAAGCTTTCTTT
TRBJ1-1 - - TRBV7-9 CASSSPGITAFF TGTGCCAGCAGCTCCCCTGGGATCACAGCTTTCTTT